The 18 T cell receptor beta chains below come from one sample, sequenced in a study of blood T cell repertoires in COVID-19. Some clones are missing from TCRdb's copy, which holds only in-frame ones; the method was immunoSEQ multiplex PCR. The table shows more than 200,000 clones, with roughly 80% occurring only once. The sample taken for sequencing was peripheral blood. These receptors all stem from a woman of 80 years or more with acute or convalescent COVID-19.

This chain joins TRBV20-1 and TRBJ2-3; 8 positions match TRBD1. Per the germline V gene, CDR1 is DFQATT and CDR2 is SNEGSKA (reference sequence). Trimming cost V 3 bases and J 6 bases; bases outside gene matches: 5. The CDR3 is 13 amino acids. The CDR3 DNA sequence: TGCAGTGCTAGTGACAGGGGCGGGGATACGCAGTATTTT. It specifies CSASDRGGDTQYF.

This chain uses TRBV5-1 with TRBJ2-1; possibly TRBD2 for D (7 bases). Germline V gives CDR1 SGHRS, CDR2 YFSETQ. The V and J ends lost 0 bases and 6 bases respectively, with 22 bases between them. This CDR3 comprises 18 residues. CDR3 loop: CASSLGLGGGVPRNEQFF. CDR3 DNA sequence: TGCGCCAGCAGCTTGGGATTAGGAGGGGGGGTGCCCCGCAATGAGCAGTTCTTC.

The rearrangement uses TRBV7-2 and TRBJ2-1; TRBD2 aligns across 7 bases. After removal of 1 base from V and 9 bases from J, the junction contained 0 bases not matched to a gene. The CDR3 is 12 residues long. Germline-derived CDR1 and CDR2 are SGHTA and FQGNSA. The CDR3 loop reads CASSLERGEQFF. CDR3 DNA: TGTGCCAGCAGCTTAGAGCGGGGTGAGCAGTTCTTC.

The chain carries TRBV3-1 (or the pseudogene TRBV3-2) and TRBJ2-3; D might be TRBD2 (6 bases). The CDR3 is 13 amino acids. V was pared by 5 bases and J by 3 bases, with 9 bases between. Germline V gene sequence: CDR1 LGHDT, CDR2 YNNKEL (reference sequence). The CDR3 is CASSFSGTDTQYF. CDR3 DNA sequence: TGTGCCAGCAGCTTTAGCGGAACAGATACGCAGTATTTT.

The chain recombines TRBV6-5 with TRBJ1-5; no firm D call. V was trimmed by 6 bases and J by 5 bases, leaving 11 bases between them. Germline-derived CDR1 and CDR2 are MNHEY and SVGAGI. CDR3 length: 13 amino acids. This CDR3 is CASRPSRDQPQHF. In nucleotides, the CDR3 is TGTGCCAGCAGACCCTCGAGAGATCAGCCCCAGCATTTT.

The V call is TRBV24-1, the J call TRBJ2-5; possibly TRBD2 for D (6 bases). V lost 0 bases and J 0 bases, leaving 10 bases between the germline ends. The CDR3 runs to 16 residues. CDR1 and CDR2 (germline): KGHDR, SFDVKD. The CDR3 nucleotides read TGTGCCACCAGTGATTTGAGCCTAGCGCACCAAGAGACCCAGTACTTC. This codes for CATSDLSLAHQETQYF.

The genes are TRBV5-1 and TRBJ2-5, with 8 nucleotides matching TRBD2. The CDR3 extends over 19 amino acids. Germline V gives CDR1 SGHRS, CDR2 YFSETQ. The CDR3 DNA reads TGCCCCTGCCCGCGCCGGGGGGGCTCATCGACTAAGAACGGAGAGACCCAGTACTTC. Protein product: CPCPRRGGSSTKNGETQYF.

The chain carries TRBV29-1 and TRBJ1-2, with 7 nucleotides matching TRBD1. The ends lost 3 bases at V and 0 bases at J; junction bases unmatched: 1. Germline V lookup: CDR1 SQVTM, CDR2 ANQGSEA. The CDR3 length is 13 residues. CDR3 in amino acids: CSVETGTNYGYTF. CDR3 nucleotide sequence: TGCAGCGTTGAGACAGGGACTAACTATGGCTACACCTTC.

This chain links TRBV27 with TRBJ2-1; 9 bases line up with TRBD2. Germline trimming cut 6 bases from V and 8 bases from J; bases unmatched to any gene: 14. The length of the CDR3 is 16 residues. The germline V gene encodes CDR1 MNHEY and CDR2 SMNVEV (reference sequence). The CDR3 bases are TGTGCCAGCAGAATCCGGGGACTAGCTGCCCTGGATGAGCAGTTCTTC. Its protein product is CASRIRGLAALDEQFF.

V gene TRBV7-3 combines with J gene TRBJ1-1; D is possibly TRBD1 (6 bases). The CDR3 runs 13 residues. The germline V and J ends were trimmed by 5 bases and 11 bases, with 18 bases remaining between them. The V gene's germline CDR1 is SGHTA and CDR2 FQGTGA. CDR3 residues: CASSPGQLFQAFF. CDR3 sequence (DNA): TGTGCCAGCAGCCCAGGACAGCTCTTCCAGGCTTTCTTT.

The chain is built from TRBV6-5 and TRBJ1-4; 9 nucleotides agree with TRBD1. Germline trimming cut 6 bases from V and 2 bases from J; bases unmatched to any gene: 4. Germline lookup yields CDR1 MNHEY and CDR2 SVGAGI. The CDR3 sequence is 15 residues long. The CDR3 is CASRIGTGTNEKLFF. As DNA, the CDR3 is TGTGCCAGCAGGATCGGGACAGGGACTAATGAAAAACTGTTTTTT.

This chain links TRBV30 with TRBJ2-1, with 10 bases that match TRBD1. The CDR3 extends over 13 amino acids. Unmatched junction bases numbered 5, after V lost 6 bases and J lost 6 bases. Per the germline V gene, CDR1 is GTSNPN and CDR2 is SVGIG (reference sequence). CDR3 amino acids: CACPGTGVNEQFF. The CDR3 DNA reads as TGTGCCTGTCCCGGGACAGGGGTCAATGAGCAGTTCTTC.

The table lists this clone with a count of one. The chain is built from TRBV5-1 and TRBJ2-2; 7 nucleotides match TRBD2. The CDR3 spans 12 residues. V shed 3 bases and J 7 bases; nucleotides not matched to a gene: 0. The V gene's germline CDR1 is SGHRS and CDR2 YFSETQ. CDR3: CASSWTSGELFF. CDR3 DNA sequence: TGCGCCAGCAGCTGGACTAGCGGGGAGCTGTTTTTT.

J is TRBJ1-6 and V is TRBV2; D gene unclear. The CDR3 contains 12 residues. Deletions cut 11 bases from V and 7 bases from J, with 12 bases between. Germline V CDR1 and CDR2: SNHLY, FYNNEI. Written as DNA, the CDR3 is TGTGCCTCCCGAGCGGGGAATTCACCCCTCCACTTT. This translates into CASRAGNSPLHF.

This chain joins TRBV23-1 and TRBJ2-4; perhaps TRBD1 as D (5 bases). TRBV23-1 is known as an ORF, though its function is uncertain. The V and J ends lost 4 bases and 4 bases respectively, with 17 bases between them. The CDR3 has 16 amino acids. The CDR3 DNA is TGCGCCAGCAGTCCTAGGACAAGGGTCGGGAAAAACATTCAGTACTTC. Amino acid sequence: CASSPRTRVGKNIQYF.

The V gene is TRBV12-3 or TRBV12-4, the J gene TRBJ2-7, with D possibly being TRBD2 (7 bases). The ends were cut back, 9 bases at V and 5 bases at J, with 17 bases in the middle. CDR3 length: 13 amino acids. The CDR3 region has the DNA TGTGCCAGTGGTTGGGAGGGGGGGAACGAGCAGTACTTC. This sequence encodes CASGWEGGNEQYF.

The rearrangement links TRBV6-5 to TRBJ2-1; 8 bases map to TRBD1. The V and J ends lost 5 bases and 1 base, in that order; junction bases with no gene match: 1. Germline V gives CDR1 MNHEY, CDR2 SVGAGI. The length of the CDR3 is 14 residues. The CDR3 is CASSTGGSYNEQFF. DNA for the CDR3: TGTGCCAGCAGTACAGGGGGTTCCTACAATGAGCAGTTCTTC.

The chain joins TRBV11-3 to TRBJ2-2, with no clear D. Germline assignment: CDR1 SGHNT and CDR2 YENEEA. V was pared by 4 bases and J by 5 bases, with 20 bases between. The CDR3 has 17 residues. The CDR3 bases are TGTGCCAGCAGCTCCCTTGACTGGCCCGAGAGGACCGGGGAGCTGTTTTTT. It translates to CASSSLDWPERTGELFF.